This TCR beta chain was documented in a study of T cells after yellow fever vaccination. Overall study results and limits: Clonotype sharing between CD4 and CD8 compartments was small. Within FACS-sorted repertoires, abundant clonotypes contaminating from the bulk population could be present.

5'RACE template switching added a universal primer site and UMIs to TCR cDNA. TCRdb reprocessed the 5' RACE reads with MiXCR, giving one entry per CDR3 protein. In the table there are about 430,000 distinct CDR3 sequences, 18% of which are singletons. This clonotype was seen a few times. As yet, its antigen is unknown. The CDR3 runs to 15 residues. The V and J ends lost 6 bases and 2 bases respectively, with 14 bases between them. The source material was PBMCs, sampled before the yellow fever booster vaccination. The chain uses TRBV12-3 or TRBV12-4 and TRBJ1-5; D uncertain. The TCR was taken from a man younger than 30 who received the YFV17D yellow fever vaccine. CDR3 sequence reads: CASSQTTFGNQPQHF. DNA for the CDR3: TGTGCCAGCAGCCAGACTACATTCGGCAATCAGCCCCAGCATTTT.